One sample yielded the 28 T cell receptor beta chains listed below, sequenced in a study of radiotherapy plus CTLA-4 blockade in lung cancer (dated by TCRdb to 2016 to 2018). The library was produced with the immunoSEQ multiplex PCR assay. What TCRdb holds here is the immuneACCESS table cut down to in-frame rearrangements. Part of the clones is not present; checked against another copy, under half of the missing clones reflect an unresolved V gene, and the others are unexplained. This sample comprises 53,000 or so clones, approximately 91% of them detected only once. The ten largest clones take up around 7.6% of the sample. This material consisted of peripheral blood, taken from a patient treated with radiotherapy plus ipilimumab. These receptors originate from a human donor with non-small cell lung cancer whose response to radiotherapy plus ipilimumab could not be evaluated.

In its sample, this clone was seen once. The chain links TRBV10-2 to TRBJ2-5; 8 bases are a match to TRBD1. Germline loops: CDR1 WSHSY, CDR2 SAAADI. The J segment lost 2 bases and the V segment lost 4 bases, leaving 21 bases of the junction unmatched. The CDR3 is 20 amino acids. This CDR3 reads CASSGRNPGGASPGQETQYF. The CDR3 DNA is TGCGCCAGCAGTGGGAGAAACCCAGGGGGCGCTTCCCCCGGACAAGAGACCCAGTACTTC.

This sequence joins TRBV27 and TRBJ1-1, with TRBD1 identical over 10 bases. V dropped 6 bases and J dropped 4; count of bases not matched to a gene: 2. The germline gives CDR1 MNHEY, CDR2 SMNVEV (reference sequence). The CDR3 loop spans 13 amino acids. The CDR3 DNA is TGTGCCAGCAGGCGGACAGGGGGCACTGAAGCTTTCTTT. The encoded protein is CASRRTGGTEAFF.

The rearrangement links TRBV19 to TRBJ1-1; tentatively, D is TRBD1 (5 bases). Trimming cost V 7 bases and J 3 bases, with 12 bases left between them. The germline V gene encodes CDR1 LNHDA and CDR2 SQIVND (reference sequence). CDR3 size: 13 residues. The CDR3 DNA sequence: TGTGCCAGTATTCGACTAGGGGACACTGAAGCTTTCTTT. Translated, it gives CASIRLGDTEAFF.

The chain is built from TRBV29-1 and TRBJ1-1; D ambiguous. This CDR3 has 13 amino acids. Looked up from germline, CDR1 is SQVTM and CDR2 is ANQGSEA. Trimming took 6 bases from V and 1 from J, leaving 12 bases between them. The CDR3 region is CSVGELPNTEAFF. The CDR3 DNA reads as TGCAGCGTGGGAGAACTCCCGAACACTGAAGCTTTCTTT.

The rearrangement joins TRBV7-2 to TRBJ2-1, with 15 bases identical to TRBD2. Germline trimming cut 3 bases from V and 7 bases from J; bases unmatched to any gene: 7. Germline V gene lookup returns CDR1 SGHTA and CDR2 FQGNSA. The CDR3 is made up of 17 amino acids. CDR3 loop: CASSFPGLAGGGNEQFF. The DNA of the CDR3 is TGTGCCAGCAGCTTCCCGGGACTAGCGGGAGGAGGGAATGAGCAGTTCTTC.

V gene TRBV5-6 combines with J gene TRBJ1-6; 7 nucleotides match TRBD1. CDR3 size: 15 residues. Germline trimming cut 6 bases from V and 9 bases from J; bases unmatched to any gene: 12. Germline V lookup: CDR1 SGHDT, CDR2 YYEEEE. The CDR3 DNA reads as TGTGCCAGCAACTCGAAGACAGGGCAGGGTTCACCCCTCCACTTT. This sequence encodes CASNSKTGQGSPLHF.

The CDR3 DNA reads TGTGCCAGCAGTTTTACCTCAACAGGGGCTGGAAACACCATATATTTT. Amino acids: CASSFTSTGAGNTIYF. The chain carries TRBV28 and TRBJ1-3; 7 positions agree with TRBD1. This CDR3 comprises 16 residues. Germline trimming cut 3 bases from V and 2 bases from J; bases unmatched to any gene: 7. In germline, CDR1 is MDHEN, CDR2 SYDVKM.

The genes are TRBV19 and TRBJ2-1, with 14 bases aligning to TRBD2. Trimming took 8 bases from V and 10 from J; bases not matched to a gene: 13. The CDR3 is made up of 16 amino acids. CDR1 is LNHDA, CDR2 SQIVND, per germline (reference sequence). The CDR3 DNA reads TGTGCCAGTGGATTCATCGGACTAGCGGGGGGTAAAGAGCAGTTCTTC. This translates into CASGFIGLAGGKEQFF.

This clone was counted a single time. The J gene is TRBJ2-7, the V gene TRBV4-3, with 13 nucleotides matching TRBD2. With V trimmed by 1 base and J by 3 bases, 3 bases remained unmatched. CDR3 length: 16 amino acids. In germline, CDR1 is LGHNA, CDR2 YSLEER. CDR3 DNA: TGCGCCAGCAGCCAAGTGGGGACTAGCGGGGTCTACGAGCAGTACTTC. Translating it yields CASSQVGTSGVYEQYF.

The count of this clone is one. The rearrangement uses TRBV2 and TRBJ1-5; possible D gene TRBD1, 5 bases. Trimming took off 0 bases at V and 7 bases at J, with 13 bases between the two ends. Germline V CDR1 and CDR2: SNHLY, FYNNEI. CDR3 length: 15 residues. CDR3 loop: CASSEAAGGQQPQHF. As DNA, the CDR3 is TGTGCCAGCAGTGAAGCTGCGGGGGGTCAACAGCCCCAGCATTTT. The full variable domain, in which reference TRBV2 and TRBJ1-5 provide the parts outside the CDR3, is EPEVTQTPSHQVTQMGQEVILRCVPISNHLYFYWYRQILGQKVEFLVSFYNNEISEKSEIFDDQFSVERPDGSNFTLKIRSTKLEDSAMYFCASSEAAGGQQPQHFGDGTRLSIL.

This rearrangement joins TRBV21-1 to TRBJ2-2; the table's D gene call, TRBD2, was not cross checked with the DNA. TRBV21-1 is given as a pseudogene. This CDR3 comprises 21 residues. CDR3 coding DNA: TGTGCCAGCAGCCCCGGGAGGGGGGGACTAGCGGGAGCGTCGAACACCGGGGAGCTGTTTTTT. Amino acid sequence: CASSPGRGGLAGASNTGELFF.

The rearrangement links TRBV6-6 to TRBJ2-2; weak D call: TRBD1 (5 bases). Per the germline V gene, CDR1 is MNHNY and CDR2 is SVGAGI (reference sequence). Trimming removed 6 bases at V and 4 bases at J, with 9 bases between. The CDR3 covers 13 residues. The DNA of the CDR3 is TGTGCCAGCAGACCCCAGGGCACCGGGGAGCTGTTTTTT. Amino acid sequence: CASRPQGTGELFF.

This chain joins TRBV28 and TRBJ1-4; 7 nucleotides match TRBD1. The junction had 6 bases not matched to a gene; V was cut back by 5 bases and J by 6 bases. The CDR3 extends over 14 amino acids. CDR1 is MDHEN and CDR2 is SYDVKM in the germline V gene. The CDR3 bases are TGTGCCAGCAGTCTGACAGGGAGTTATGAAAAACTGTTTTTT. Translating gives CASSLTGSYEKLFF.

This clone was recorded only once. This chain connects TRBV4-3 to TRBJ2-3; D might be TRBD1 (5 bases). This CDR3 region has 15 residues. Germline CDR1 is LGHNA and CDR2 is YSLEER. Trimming pared 0 bases from V and 4 bases from J, leaving 11 bases between. DNA of the CDR3: TGCGCCAGCAGCCAAGATCGAATAGGGGCAGATACGCAGTATTTT. This translates into CASSQDRIGADTQYF.

This chain connects TRBV5-4 to TRBJ2-3; TRBD2 aligns across 14 bases. The CDR3 spans 17 residues. Germline trimming cut 4 bases from V and 3 bases from J; bases unmatched to any gene: 7. CDR1 and CDR2 (germline): SGHNT, YYREEE (reference sequence). This chain's CDR3 is CASSPLGLAGGTDTQYF. The CDR3 DNA reads as TGTGCCAGCAGCCCCCTAGGACTAGCGGGAGGAACAGATACGCAGTATTTT.

V and J are TRBV4-1 and TRBJ2-7; D remains ambiguous. CDR1 and CDR2 (germline): MGHRA, YSYEKL. The CDR3 length is 19 residues. The ends were cut back, 0 bases at V and 0 bases at J, with 21 bases in the middle. The CDR3 sequence is CASSQDLGDPRFNSYEQYF. The CDR3 region has the DNA TGCGCCAGCAGCCAAGATCTTGGAGACCCTCGTTTTAACTCCTACGAGCAGTACTTC.

The chain recombines TRBV9 with TRBJ2-7; D is unclear. The CDR3 is made up of 13 amino acids. V lost 0 bases and J 7 bases, leaving 11 bases between the germline ends. Germline V gene sequence: CDR1 SGDLS, CDR2 YYNGEE. The chain's CDR3 is CASSVAPSEEQYF. The CDR3 coding sequence is TGTGCCAGCAGCGTAGCCCCGTCGGAGGAGCAGTACTTC.

The rearrangement links TRBV2 to TRBJ2-2; no firm D call. Germline-derived CDR1 and CDR2 are SNHLY and FYNNEI. Trimming stripped 6 bases from V and 6 bases from J, with 8 bases between. This CDR3 is built from 12 residues. CDR3 nucleotides: TGTGCCAGCAGGGAGTTTTCCGGGGAGCTGTTTTTT. Protein: CASREFSGELFF.

The chain combines TRBV25-1 with TRBJ2-1, with TRBD2 matching over 10 bases. V trimming: 0 bases; J trimming: 9 bases; junction bases outside the gene matches: 8. Germline loops: CDR1 MGHDK, CDR2 SYGVNS. The CDR3 covers 16 residues. In nucleotides, the CDR3 is TGTGCCAGCAGTGAATATGGTCAGCGGGAGGGCACTGAGCAGTTCTTC. It specifies CASSEYGQREGTEQFF.

The V and J genes are TRBV12-1 and TRBJ2-1; TRBD2, the D gene given by the table, was not confirmed from the DNA. TRBV12-1 is noted as a pseudogene. This CDR3 has 17 residues. This chain's CDR3 is CASSPPTSGAPYNEQFF. The DNA for the CDR3 is TGTGCCAGCAGCCCCCCGACTAGCGGGGCCCCCTACAATGAGCAGTTCTTC.

The chain joins TRBV6-1 to TRBJ2-1; D perhaps matches TRBD1 (5 bases). Germline CDR1 reads MNHNS; CDR2 reads SASEGT. Trimming took off 8 bases at V and 1 base at J, with 15 bases between the two ends. CDR3 length: 15 residues. CDR3 nucleotides: TGTGCCAGCCGGCTCTGGACACAGTCCTACAATGAGCAGTTCTTC. Translated, it gives CASRLWTQSYNEQFF.

V is TRBV7-9 and J is TRBJ1-2; TRBD1 might be the D (5 bases). The CDR3 runs to 16 residues. Germline CDR1 is SEHNR and CDR2 is FQNEAQ (reference sequence). V was pared by 0 bases and J by 2 bases, with 13 bases between. CDR3 sequence (DNA): TGTGCCAGCAGCTTAGCATCGTGGGGCAAGAACTATGGCTACACCTTC. This sequence encodes CASSLASWGKNYGYTF.

The J gene is TRBJ2-1, the V gene TRBV7-2; a weak D match, TRBD1 (5 bases). Trimming cost V 2 bases and J 7 bases, with 18 bases left between them. Germline V gene lookup returns CDR1 SGHTA and CDR2 FQGNSA. The CDR3 consists of 16 residues. CDR3 amino acids: CASSLRAGWIWNEQFF. The CDR3 DNA reads TGTGCCAGCAGCTTACGGGCAGGGTGGATTTGGAATGAGCAGTTCTTC.

CDR3 region: CASSPRGRVGIGYTF. The CDR3, as DNA: TGTGCCAGCAGTCCGAGAGGCAGGGTGGGTATTGGCTACACCTTC. The chain uses TRBV27 and TRBJ1-2; tentative D call: TRBD1 (5 bases). This CDR3 region has 15 residues. Germline V lookup: CDR1 MNHEY, CDR2 SMNVEV (reference sequence). The V gene lost 5 bases and the J gene lost 7 bases, with 20 bases spanning the gap.

This chain uses TRBV19 with TRBJ2-3; D is possibly TRBD1 (6 bases). In germline, CDR1 is LNHDA, CDR2 SQIVND (reference sequence). The germline V and J ends were trimmed by 4 bases and 6 bases, with 14 bases remaining between them. The CDR3 contains 14 residues. The CDR3 coding sequence is TGTGCCAGTAGTAAGACCCGAAGGGGGGATACGCAGTATTTT. This encodes CASSKTRRGDTQYF.

This rearrangement joins TRBV11-2 to TRBJ2-2; D might be TRBD2 (5 bases). The V end was cut by 5 bases, the J end by 1 base, with 14 bases between. CDR3 length: 16 residues. The germline CDR1 and CDR2 sequences are SGHAT and FQNNGV. CDR3 sequence reads: CASSTQQAVNTGELFF. The CDR3 DNA reads as TGTGCCAGCAGCACTCAGCAAGCGGTGAACACCGGGGAGCTGTTTTTT.

The chain employs TRBV7-2 and TRBJ2-2; tentative D call: TRBD2 (5 bases). This CDR3 contains 15 residues. The V and J ends lost 1 base and 5 bases respectively, with 11 bases between them. Germline values: CDR1 SGHTA, CDR2 FQGNSA. Written as DNA, the CDR3 is TGTGCCAGCAGCTTAGGGTCAGGAGGTACCGGGGAGCTGTTTTTT. Amino acid sequence: CASSLGSGGTGELFF.

This rearrangement joins TRBV4-3 to TRBJ2-5, with 8 bases that match TRBD2. With the DNA end fitting TRBJ2-7 better, the J assignment may be wrong. The CDR3 spans 15 residues. CDR1 LGHNA and CDR2 YSLEER come from the germline V gene. The CDR3 DNA follows: TGCGCCAGCAGCCAAGATCGGGGGGGCACCTACGAGCAGTACTTC. Amino acids: CASSQDRGGTYEQYF.